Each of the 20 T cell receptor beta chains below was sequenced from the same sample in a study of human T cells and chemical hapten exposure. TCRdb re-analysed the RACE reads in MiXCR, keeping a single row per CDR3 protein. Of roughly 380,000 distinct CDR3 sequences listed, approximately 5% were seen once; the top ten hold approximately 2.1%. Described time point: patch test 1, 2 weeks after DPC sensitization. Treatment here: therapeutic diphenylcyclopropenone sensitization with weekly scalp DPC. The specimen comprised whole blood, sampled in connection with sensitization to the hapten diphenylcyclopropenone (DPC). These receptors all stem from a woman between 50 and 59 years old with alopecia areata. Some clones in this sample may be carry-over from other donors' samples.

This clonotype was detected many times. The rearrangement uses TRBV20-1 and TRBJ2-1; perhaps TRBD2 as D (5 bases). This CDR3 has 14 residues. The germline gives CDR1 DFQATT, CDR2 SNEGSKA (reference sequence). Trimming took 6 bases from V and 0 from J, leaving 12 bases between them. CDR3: CSAQRISSYNEQFF. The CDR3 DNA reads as TGCAGTGCCCAGCGGATTAGCTCCTACAATGAGCAGTTCTTC.

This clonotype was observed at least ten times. This CDR3 is CASSYLTDNSPLHF. CDR3 sequence (DNA): TGCGCCAGCAGTTATCTGACAGATAATTCACCCCTCCACTTT. The rearrangement joins TRBV5-1 to TRBJ1-6; perhaps TRBD1 as D (5 bases). V was shortened by 5 bases and J by 5 bases, with 11 bases between the two germline ends. The CDR3 runs 14 residues. The germline V gene encodes CDR1 SGHRS and CDR2 YFSETQ. The complete variable domain, with remaining parts taken from reference TRBV5-1 and TRBJ1-6, reads KAGVTQTPRYLIKTRGQQVTLSCSPISGHRSVSWYQQTPGQGLQFLFEYFSETQRNKGNFPGRFSGRQFSNSRSEMNVSTLELGDSALYLCASSYLTDNSPLHFGNGTRLTVT.

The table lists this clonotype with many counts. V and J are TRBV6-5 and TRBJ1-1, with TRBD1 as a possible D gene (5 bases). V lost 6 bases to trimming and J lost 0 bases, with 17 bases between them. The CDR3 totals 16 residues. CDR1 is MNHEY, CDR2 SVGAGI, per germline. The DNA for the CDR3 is TGTGCCAGCAGGACCGGGACGGAGACCTTGAACACTGAAGCTTTCTTT. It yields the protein CASRTGTETLNTEAFF.

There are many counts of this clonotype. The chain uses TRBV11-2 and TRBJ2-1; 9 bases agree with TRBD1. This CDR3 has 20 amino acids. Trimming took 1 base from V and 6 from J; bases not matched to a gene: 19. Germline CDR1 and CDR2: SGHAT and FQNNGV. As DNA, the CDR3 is TGTGCCAGCAGCTTAGCCACGAAAACAGGGGGCTCACGCATGTTCAATGAGCAGTTCTTC. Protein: CASSLATKTGGSRMFNEQFF.

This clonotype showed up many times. CDR3 DNA: TGTGCCAGCAGCCCCGGGGGGGGGGCTTTCTTT. Translation: CASSPGGGAFF. The chain combines TRBV12-3 or TRBV12-4 with TRBJ1-1; a weak D match, TRBD1 (5 bases). The germline V and J ends were trimmed by 6 bases and 11 bases, with 13 bases remaining between them. CDR3 length equals 11 residues.

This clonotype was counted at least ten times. CDR3 in amino acids: CASSLSQGFRNSPLHF. The CDR3 region has the DNA TGTGCCAGCAGCCTCTCACAGGGATTCCGTAATTCACCCCTCCACTTT. The V and J genes are TRBV11-2 and TRBJ1-6; tentatively, D is TRBD1 (6 bases). The CDR3 runs 16 residues. Germline V gene lookup returns CDR1 SGHAT and CDR2 FQNNGV. Trimming pared 5 bases from V and 6 bases from J, leaving 17 bases between. Looking up the rest from reference TRBV11-2 and TRBJ1-6 gives the full variable domain: EAGVAQSPRYKIIEKRQSVAFWCNPISGHATLYWYQQILGQGPKLLIQFQNNGVVDDSQLPKDRFSAERLKGVDSTLKIQPAKLEDSAVYLCASSLSQGFRNSPLHFGNGTRLTVT.

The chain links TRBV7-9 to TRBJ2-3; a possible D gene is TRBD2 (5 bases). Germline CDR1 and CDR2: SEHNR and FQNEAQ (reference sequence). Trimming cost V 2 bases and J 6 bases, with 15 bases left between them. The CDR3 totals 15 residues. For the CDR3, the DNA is TGTGCCAGCAGCTTAAGAGGTCGGGGAATGGATACGCAGTATTTT. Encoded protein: CASSLRGRGMDTQYF.

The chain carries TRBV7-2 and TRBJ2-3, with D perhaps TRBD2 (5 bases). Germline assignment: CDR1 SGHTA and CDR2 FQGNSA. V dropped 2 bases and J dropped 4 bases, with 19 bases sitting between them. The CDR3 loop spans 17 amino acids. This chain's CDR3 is CASSLLSDYRLSDTQYF. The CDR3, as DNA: TGTGCCAGCAGCTTACTCTCTGACTATAGGCTGTCAGATACGCAGTATTTT.

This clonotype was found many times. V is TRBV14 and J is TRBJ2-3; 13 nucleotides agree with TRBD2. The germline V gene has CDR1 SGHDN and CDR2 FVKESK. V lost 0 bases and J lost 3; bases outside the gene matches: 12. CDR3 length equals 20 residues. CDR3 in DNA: TGTGCCAGCAGCCAAGAAACAGGACTAGCGGGAGCCCTAAGGACAGATACGCAGTATTTT. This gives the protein CASSQETGLAGALRTDTQYF.

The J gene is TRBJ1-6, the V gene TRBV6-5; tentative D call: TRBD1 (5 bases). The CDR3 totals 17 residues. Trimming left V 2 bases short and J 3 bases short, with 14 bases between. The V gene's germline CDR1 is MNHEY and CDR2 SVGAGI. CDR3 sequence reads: CASSYPERDGYNSPLHF. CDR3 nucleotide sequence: TGTGCCAGCAGTTACCCCGAAAGGGACGGCTATAATTCACCCCTCCACTTT.

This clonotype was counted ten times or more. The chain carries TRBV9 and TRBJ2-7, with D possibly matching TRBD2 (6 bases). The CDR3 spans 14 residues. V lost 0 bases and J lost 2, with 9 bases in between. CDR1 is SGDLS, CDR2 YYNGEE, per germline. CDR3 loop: CASSVGKRAYEQYF. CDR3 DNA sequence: TGTGCCAGCAGCGTAGGGAAGCGGGCCTACGAGCAGTACTTC.

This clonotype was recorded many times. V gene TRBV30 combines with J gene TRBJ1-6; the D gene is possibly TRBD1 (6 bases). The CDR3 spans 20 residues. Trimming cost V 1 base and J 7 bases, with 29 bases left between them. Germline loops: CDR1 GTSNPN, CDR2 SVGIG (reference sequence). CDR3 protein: CAWSAGRPGALLRLNSPLHF. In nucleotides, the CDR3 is TGTGCCTGGAGTGCAGGACGGCCAGGGGCCCTCCTTCGACTAAATTCACCCCTCCACTTT.

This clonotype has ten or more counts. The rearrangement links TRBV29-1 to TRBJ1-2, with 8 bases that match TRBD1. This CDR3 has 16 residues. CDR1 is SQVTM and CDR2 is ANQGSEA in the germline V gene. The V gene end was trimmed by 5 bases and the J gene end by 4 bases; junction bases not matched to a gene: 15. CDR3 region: CSVTRTGPSGGYGYTF. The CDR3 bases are TGCAGCGTTACCAGGACAGGGCCTTCTGGAGGCTATGGCTACACCTTC.

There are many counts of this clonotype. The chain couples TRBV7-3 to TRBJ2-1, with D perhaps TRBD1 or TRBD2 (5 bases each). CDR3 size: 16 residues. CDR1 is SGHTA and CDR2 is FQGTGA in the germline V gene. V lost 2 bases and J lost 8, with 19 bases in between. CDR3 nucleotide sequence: TGTGCCAGCAGCTTAGGGGCCGGGACCGGCGGCTATGAGCAGTTCTTC. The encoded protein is CASSLGAGTGGYEQFF.

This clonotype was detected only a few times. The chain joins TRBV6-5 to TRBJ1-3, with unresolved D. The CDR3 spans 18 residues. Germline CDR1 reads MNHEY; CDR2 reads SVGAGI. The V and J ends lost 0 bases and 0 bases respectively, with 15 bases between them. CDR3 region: CASSYSNPGGTSGNTIYF. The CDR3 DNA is TGTGCCAGCAGTTACTCAAATCCAGGCGGAACCTCTGGAAACACCATATATTTT.

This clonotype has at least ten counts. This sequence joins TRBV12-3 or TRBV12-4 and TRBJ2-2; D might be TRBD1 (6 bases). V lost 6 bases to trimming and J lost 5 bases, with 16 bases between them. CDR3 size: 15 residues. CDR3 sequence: CASRSPGHFTGELFF. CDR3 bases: TGTGCCAGCAGATCTCCGGGACACTTTACCGGGGAGCTGTTTTTT.

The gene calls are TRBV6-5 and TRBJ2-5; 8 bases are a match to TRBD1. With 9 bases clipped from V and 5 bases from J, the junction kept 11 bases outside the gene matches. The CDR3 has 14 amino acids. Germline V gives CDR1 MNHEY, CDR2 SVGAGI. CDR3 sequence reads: CASQWDRIQETQYF. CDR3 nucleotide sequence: TGTGCCAGTCAGTGGGACAGGATCCAGGAGACCCAGTACTTC.

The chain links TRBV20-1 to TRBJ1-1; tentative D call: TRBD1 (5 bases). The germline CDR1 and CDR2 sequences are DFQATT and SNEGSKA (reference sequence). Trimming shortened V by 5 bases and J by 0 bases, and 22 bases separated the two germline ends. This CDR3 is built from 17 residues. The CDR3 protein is CSARSGRGFVLNTEAFF. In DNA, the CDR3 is TGCAGTGCTCGATCAGGGAGGGGTTTCGTATTGAACACTGAAGCTTTCTTT.

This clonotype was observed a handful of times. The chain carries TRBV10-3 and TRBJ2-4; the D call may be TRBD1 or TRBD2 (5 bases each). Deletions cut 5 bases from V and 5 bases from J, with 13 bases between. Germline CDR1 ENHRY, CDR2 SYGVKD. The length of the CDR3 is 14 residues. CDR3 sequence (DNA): TGTGCCATCAGTCCAGGGAGTCGGGAAAACATTCAGTACTTC. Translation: CAISPGSRENIQYF.

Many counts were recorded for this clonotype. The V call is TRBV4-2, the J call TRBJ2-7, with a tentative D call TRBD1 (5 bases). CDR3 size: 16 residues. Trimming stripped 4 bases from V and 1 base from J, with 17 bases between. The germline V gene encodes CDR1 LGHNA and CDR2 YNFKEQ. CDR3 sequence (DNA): TGTGCCAGCAGCCCACAGGTCTCTACACCTTCCTACGAGCAGTACTTC. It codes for CASSPQVSTPSYEQYF.